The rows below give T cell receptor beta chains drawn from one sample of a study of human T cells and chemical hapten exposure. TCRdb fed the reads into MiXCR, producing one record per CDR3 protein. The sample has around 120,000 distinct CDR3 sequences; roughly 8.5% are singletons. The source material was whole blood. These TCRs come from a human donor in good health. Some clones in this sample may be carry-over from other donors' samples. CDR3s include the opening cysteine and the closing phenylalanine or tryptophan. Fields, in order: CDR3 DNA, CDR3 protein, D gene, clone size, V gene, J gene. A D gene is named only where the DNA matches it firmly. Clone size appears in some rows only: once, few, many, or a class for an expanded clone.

DNA: TGTGCCAGCAGCCCGAGTCACGGGACAGGGCTAATAGCCAAAAACATTCAGTACTTC; CDR3: CASSPSHGTGLIAKNIQYF; D: TRBD1; size: few; V: TRBV13; J: TRBJ2-4
DNA: TGTGCCATCACTCCGGGACAGGGGGCCGGCAATGAGCAGTTCTTC; CDR3: CAITPGQGAGNEQFF; D: TRBD1; size: few; V: TRBV10-3; J: TRBJ2-1
DNA: TGCAGTGCTAGAGATTTTGACAGGGGGCAGGATTCACCCCTCCACTTT; CDR3: CSARDFDRGQDSPLHF; D: TRBD1; size: many; V: TRBV20-1; J: TRBJ1-6
DNA: TGTGCCAGCAGCCCGGCCAGGGGGAGAGAAAAACTGTTTTTT; CDR3: CASSPARGREKLFF; D: TRBD1; size: .; V: TRBV12-3/TRBV12-4; J: TRBJ1-4
DNA: TGTGCCAGCAGCTTGGGGGCTAGCTCGAACACCGGGGAGCTGTTTTTT; CDR3: CASSLGASSNTGELFF; D: .; size: .; V: TRBV5-4; J: TRBJ2-2
DNA: TGTGCCAGCAGTTTAGTCGGCGGGGGGCGTAGCTACACCTTC; CDR3: CASSLVGGGRSYTF; D: .; size: few; V: TRBV28; J: TRBJ1-2
DNA: TGTGCCAGCAGATACAAATTACAGGCGTCCTACGAGCAGAACTTC; CDR3: CASRYKLQASYEQNF; D: .; size: .; V: TRBV27; J: TRBJ2-7
DNA: TGTGCCAGCAGCCAAGAAGTATTAGCGGGAGGCGAGCAGTACTTC; CDR3: CASSQEVLAGGEQYF; D: TRBD2; size: many; V: TRBV3-1; J: TRBJ2-7
DNA: TGTGCCAGCAGTTTAGAGCTAGCCTCCACAGATACGCAGTATTTT; CDR3: CASSLELASTDTQYF; D: .; size: few; V: TRBV12-3/TRBV12-4; J: TRBJ2-3
DNA: TGTGCCAGCAGCGTAGTGGGGGCAACTAATGAAAAACTGTTTTTT; CDR3: CASSVVGATNEKLFF; D: .; size: .; V: TRBV27; J: TRBJ1-4
DNA: TGTGCCAGCAGCGTAGAAGGGCGGCCCTATGGCTACACCTTC; CDR3: CASSVEGRPYGYTF; D: .; size: few; V: TRBV9; J: TRBJ1-2
DNA: TGTGCCAGCAGCGGCCGGGACAGCCAAGAGACCCAGTACTTC; CDR3: CASSGRDSQETQYF; D: TRBD1; size: .; V: TRBV7-9; J: TRBJ2-5
DNA: TGTGCCAGTAGTATCGCCGGTTATCAGCCCCAGCATTTT; CDR3: CASSIAGYQPQHF; D: .; size: many; V: TRBV19; J: TRBJ1-5
DNA: TGTGCCAGCAGCTCAAATACAGGGGAGAACACTGAAGCTTTCTTT; CDR3: CASSSNTGENTEAFF; D: TRBD1; size: few; V: TRBV5-4; J: TRBJ1-1
DNA: TGTGCCAGCAGTCTCCTTCCCGGGGAGCTGTTTTTT; CDR3: CASSLLPGELFF; D: .; size: many; V: TRBV12-3/TRBV12-4; J: TRBJ2-2
DNA: TGTGCCAGTAGTATCGGGGGAGCGGGAGCTAACGAGCAGTACTTC; CDR3: CASSIGGAGANEQYF; D: TRBD2; size: few; V: TRBV19; J: TRBJ2-7
DNA: TGCGCCAGCAGCCAGGTACAGGCGAACACTGAAGCTTTCTTT; CDR3: CASSQVQANTEAFF; D: .; size: .; V: TRBV4-1; J: TRBJ1-1
DNA: TGTGCCAGCAGTTACTCGTTGGGTTATGAGCAGTTCTTC; CDR3: CASSYSLGYEQFF; D: .; size: few; V: TRBV6-2/TRBV6-3; J: TRBJ2-1
DNA: TGTGCCAGTCGAGCACCCTTCACCTACGAGCAGTACTTC; CDR3: CASRAPFTYEQYF; D: .; size: many; V: TRBV19; J: TRBJ2-7
DNA: TGTGCCAGCAGAAGAGGCGAGAACACTGAAGCTTTCTTT; CDR3: CASRRGENTEAFF; D: .; size: few; V: TRBV27; J: TRBJ1-1
DNA: TGCAGCGTTGAACTTAGGGACAGGGGTGCCAAAAACATTCAGTACTTC; CDR3: CSVELRDRGAKNIQYF; D: TRBD1; size: .; V: TRBV29-1; J: TRBJ2-4
DNA: TGTGCCAGTACTCAGGGTGGAGGAACTGAAGCTTTCTTT; CDR3: CASTQGGGTEAFF; D: .; size: few; V: TRBV25-1; J: TRBJ1-1
DNA: TGTGCCAGCAGCCAAGCCAACAGGGCTCTGGATGGCTACACCTTC; CDR3: CASSQANRALDGYTF; D: .; size: few; V: TRBV4-2; J: TRBJ1-2
DNA: TGCAGTGCTAGCAAGGGATTTCAAGAGACCCAGTACTTC; CDR3: CSASKGFQETQYF; D: .; size: .; V: TRBV20-1; J: TRBJ2-5
DNA: TGTGCCAGTAGTGGGGGTCTGGGATACAATGAGCAGTTCTTC; CDR3: CASSGGLGYNEQFF; D: .; size: few; V: TRBV19; J: TRBJ2-1
DNA: TGTGCCAGCAGTTTATTTCCGGGGGCCCCTTCTTATAATTCACCCCTCCACTTT; CDR3: CASSLFPGAPSYNSPLHF; D: .; size: many; V: TRBV27; J: TRBJ1-6
DNA: TGCGCCAGCAGCCAAGATCACTTAATGGCCGGGGAGCTGTTTTTT; CDR3: CASSQDHLMAGELFF; D: .; size: many; V: TRBV4-3; J: TRBJ2-2
DNA: TGTGCCAGCAGTTTCTTCCGGGCAGATACGCAGTATTTT; CDR3: CASSFFRADTQYF; D: .; size: many; V: TRBV27; J: TRBJ2-3
DNA: TGTGCCAGCACTGTGTGGGGTGCAGGGGCCAACGTCCTGACTTTC; CDR3: CASTVWGAGANVLTF; D: .; size: .; V: TRBV12-3/TRBV12-4; J: TRBJ2-6
DNA: TGCGCCAGCAGCCAAGTCGGAGTCAACACTGAAGCTTTCTTT; CDR3: CASSQVGVNTEAFF; D: .; size: .; V: TRBV4-3; J: TRBJ1-1
DNA: TGTGCCAGCAGCCCCCAAACCGTGCCAAATGGCTACACCTTC; CDR3: CASSPQTVPNGYTF; D: .; size: .; V: TRBV11-2; J: TRBJ1-2
DNA: TGTGCCAGCAGTTACTCCCCTCCTAGCGGGGTTTACAATGAGCAGTTCTTC; CDR3: CASSYSPPSGVYNEQFF; D: TRBD2; size: many; V: TRBV6-2/TRBV6-3; J: TRBJ2-1
DNA: TGTGCCAGCTCACCAAGATCGGTCGGGCCCAACGAGCAGTACTTC; CDR3: CASSPRSVGPNEQYF; D: .; size: .; V: TRBV18; J: TRBJ2-7
DNA: TGCAGTGCTAGATCCCCTAGCGGATACGAGCAGTACTTC; CDR3: CSARSPSGYEQYF; D: TRBD2; size: many; V: TRBV20-1; J: TRBJ2-7
DNA: TGCAGTGCTGGGAGGGGTTTGTCCTACGAGCAGTACTTC; CDR3: CSAGRGLSYEQYF; D: TRBD2; size: .; V: TRBV20-1; J: TRBJ2-7